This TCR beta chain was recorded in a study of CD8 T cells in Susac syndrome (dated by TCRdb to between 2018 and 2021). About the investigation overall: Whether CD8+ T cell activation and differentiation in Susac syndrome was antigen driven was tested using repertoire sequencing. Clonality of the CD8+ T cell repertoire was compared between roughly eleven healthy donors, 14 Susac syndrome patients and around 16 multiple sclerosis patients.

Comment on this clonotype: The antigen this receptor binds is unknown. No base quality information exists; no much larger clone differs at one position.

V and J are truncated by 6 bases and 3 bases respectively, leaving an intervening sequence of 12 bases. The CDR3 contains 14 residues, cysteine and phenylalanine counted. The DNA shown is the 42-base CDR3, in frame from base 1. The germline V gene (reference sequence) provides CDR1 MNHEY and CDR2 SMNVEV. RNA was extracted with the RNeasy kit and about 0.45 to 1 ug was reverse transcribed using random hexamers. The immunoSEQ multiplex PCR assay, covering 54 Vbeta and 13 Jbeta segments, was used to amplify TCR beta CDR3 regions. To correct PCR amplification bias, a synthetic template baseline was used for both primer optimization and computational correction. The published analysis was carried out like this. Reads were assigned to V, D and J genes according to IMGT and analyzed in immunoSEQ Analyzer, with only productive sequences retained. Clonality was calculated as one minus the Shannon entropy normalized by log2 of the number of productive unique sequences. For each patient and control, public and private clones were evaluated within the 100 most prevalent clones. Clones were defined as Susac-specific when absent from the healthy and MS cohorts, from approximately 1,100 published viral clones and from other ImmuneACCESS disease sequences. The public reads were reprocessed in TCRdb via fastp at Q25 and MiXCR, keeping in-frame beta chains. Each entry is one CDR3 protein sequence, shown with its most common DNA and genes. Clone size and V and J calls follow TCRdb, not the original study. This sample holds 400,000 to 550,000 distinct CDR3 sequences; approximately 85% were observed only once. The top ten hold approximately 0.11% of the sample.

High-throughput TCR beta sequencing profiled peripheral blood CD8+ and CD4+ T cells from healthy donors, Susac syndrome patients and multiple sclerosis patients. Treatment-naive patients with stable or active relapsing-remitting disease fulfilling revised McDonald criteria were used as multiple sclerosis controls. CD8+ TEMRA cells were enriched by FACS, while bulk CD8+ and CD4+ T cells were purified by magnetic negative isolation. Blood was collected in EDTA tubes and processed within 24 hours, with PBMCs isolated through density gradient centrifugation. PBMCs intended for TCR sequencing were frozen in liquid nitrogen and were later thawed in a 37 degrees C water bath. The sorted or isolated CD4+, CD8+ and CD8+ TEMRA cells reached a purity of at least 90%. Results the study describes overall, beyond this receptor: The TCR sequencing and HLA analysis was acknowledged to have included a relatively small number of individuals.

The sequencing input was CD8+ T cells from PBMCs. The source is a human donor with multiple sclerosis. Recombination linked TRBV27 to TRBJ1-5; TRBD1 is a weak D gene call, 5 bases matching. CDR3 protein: CASSPQGNNQPQHF. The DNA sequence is TGTGCCAGCAGCCCCCAGGGAAACAATCAGCCCCAGCATTTT.